This T cell receptor (beta chain) was observed in a study of blood T cell repertoires in COVID-19. The overall study: The study drew acute and convalescent COVID-19 samples from the United States, Italy and Spain. The cDNA or gDNA used as material had been derived from T cells, B-cell-depleted T cells, or PBMCs.

How the authors handled the data: Estimates of nucleated cell counts were drawn from the amplification of reference gene primers. Clones were sequenced by immunoSEQ multiplex PCR, and TCRdb holds only the in-frame ones, with some missing. V, J and clone size are those of that table, while D and trimming were read from the DNA. The sample comprises about 120,000 clones, approximately 90% of which are singletons, and under 2% rests with the top ten. This CDR3 is built from 17 residues. This rearrangement joins TRBV1 to TRBJ2-5; the table's D gene call, TRBD2, was not cross checked with the DNA. TRBV1 is shown as a pseudogene. Sequenced sample: peripheral blood. The source of this sequence is a human donor with active COVID-19. The donor label of this sample is uncertain. CDR3 nucleotide sequence: TGCACCAGCAGCCAAGCGTTCTTGGCGGGGGGGCCAGAGACCCAGTACTTC. Its translation is CTSSQAFLAGGPETQYF.